These 15 T cell receptor beta chains share one sample of origin, sequenced in a study of cytomegalovirus exposure and HLA in healthy donors. 60 Vbeta and 13 Jbeta primers were used in PCR. Produced via immunoSEQ multiplex PCR; TCRdb's table is partial and in-frame only. Of about 100,000 clones listed, around three quarters were seen once; the top ten hold roughly 8%. The material sequenced was PBMCs. Every receptor here comes from a man aged 25 to 40 in good health and CMV-seronegative.

This clone was found a few times. The rearrangement links TRBV16 to TRBJ1-1, with 9 bases aligning to TRBD1. Germline values: CDR1 KGHSY, CDR2 FQNENV. V gave up 0 bases and J gave up 3 bases; unmatched junction bases: 11. This CDR3 has 18 residues. The CDR3: CASSQSTGGLARDTEAFF. CDR3 coding DNA: TGTGCCAGCAGCCAATCCACAGGGGGCCTTGCCCGTGACACTGAAGCTTTCTTT. The entire variable domain, with the rest obtained from reference TRBV16 and TRBJ1-1, is as follows: GEEVAQTPKHLVRGEGQKAKLYCAPIKGHSYVFWYQQVLKNEFKFLISFQNENVFDETGMPKERFSAKCLPNSPCSLEIQATKLEDSAVYFCASSQSTGGLARDTEAFFGQGTRLTVV.

The CDR3 loop is CASSVGERGKLFF. Written as DNA, the CDR3 is TGTGCCAGCAGCGTAGGGGAAAGGGGAAAACTGTTTTTT. This rearrangement joins TRBV9 to TRBJ1-4; TRBD1 is a possible D gene (5 bases). Trimming took 0 bases from V and 10 from J, leaving 10 bases between them. Germline CDR1 and CDR2: SGDLS and YYNGEE. This CDR3 contains 13 residues.

V gene TRBV7-3 combines with J gene TRBJ2-5; D might be TRBD1 (6 bases). The CDR3 is 16 residues long. Germline CDR1 is SGHTA and CDR2 is FQGTGA. V shed 5 bases and J shed 5 bases, with 21 bases lying between them. In DNA form, the CDR3 reads TGTGCCAGCAGCCCCCATGGGCATGGGGGCTTGGAGACCCAGTACTTC. Protein: CASSPHGHGGLETQYF. Full variable domain (remainder filled in from reference TRBV7-3 and TRBJ2-5): GAGVSQTPSNKVTEKGKYVELRCDPISGHTALYWYRQSLGQGPEFLIYFQGTGAADDSGLPNDRFFAVRPEGSVSTLKIQRTERGDSAVYLCASSPHGHGGLETQYFGPGTRLLVL.

The J gene is TRBJ2-2, the V gene TRBV5-1; the D gene is possibly TRBD1 (5 bases). There are 18 residues in the CDR3. V lost 4 bases, J lost 4 bases, and 23 bases lay in between. Germline lookup yields CDR1 SGHRS and CDR2 YFSETQ. CDR3 DNA: TGCGCCAGCAGCCCACACACTGCAGGGCTGGTTGGCACCGGGGAGCTGTTTTTT. As protein: CASSPHTAGLVGTGELFF.

The J gene is TRBJ2-5, the V gene TRBV27, with D unclear. Judging by the DNA end, TRBJ2-7 fits better; the J call may be wrong. Germline V gene sequence: CDR1 MNHEY, CDR2 SMNVEV (reference sequence). This CDR3 is built from 13 residues. This CDR3 is CASSLSYRYEQYF. CDR3 nucleotide sequence: TGTGCCAGCAGTTTATCCTACCGATACGAGCAGTACTTC.

The chain has TRBV5-6 and TRBJ2-5; 7 bases are shared with TRBD1. CDR1 is SGHDT, CDR2 YYEEEE, per germline. Losses at the gene ends were 2 bases for V and 5 bases for J; bases not matched to a gene: 9. The length of the CDR3 is 15 residues. The CDR3 loop reads CASSFRKGARETQYF. Written as DNA, the CDR3 is TGTGCCAGCAGCTTCAGAAAGGGGGCGCGGGAGACCCAGTACTTC.

The V and J genes are TRBV11-2 and TRBJ2-3; 8 nucleotides line up with TRBD2. The CDR3 runs to 15 residues. Losses at the gene ends were 1 base for V and 2 bases for J; bases not matched to a gene: 2. From germline, CDR1 is SGHAT and CDR2 FQNNGV. CDR3 amino acids: CASSLAGGSTDTQYF. In nucleotides, the CDR3 is TGTGCCAGCAGCTTAGCGGGAGGGTCCACAGATACGCAGTATTTT.

The chain carries TRBV9 and TRBJ2-3; 9 bases agree with TRBD1. V lost 4 bases to trimming and J lost 5 bases; unmatched junction nucleotides: 20. This CDR3 has 19 amino acids. Germline-derived CDR1 and CDR2 are SGDLS and YYNGEE. The CDR3 loop is CASSTTLGETGGRGDTQYF. The CDR3 DNA reads TGTGCCAGCAGCACTACTCTCGGAGAGACAGGGGGGAGGGGAGATACGCAGTATTTT.

This sequence joins TRBV2 and TRBJ2-3; 9 nucleotides line up with TRBD1. The CDR3 runs 15 residues. V lost 6 bases to trimming and J lost 0 bases; unmatched junction nucleotides: 4. Per the germline V gene, CDR1 is SNHLY and CDR2 is FYNNEI. The CDR3 here is CASSLGTGSTDTQYF. Here the CDR3 DNA reads TGTGCCAGCAGCCTAGGGACAGGGAGCACAGATACGCAGTATTTT.

This clone appeared a few times. The chain has TRBV28 and TRBJ2-1; TRBD2 is a possible D gene (6 bases). The CDR3 runs to 16 residues. Looked up from germline, CDR1 is MDHEN and CDR2 is SYDVKM. V dropped 2 bases and J dropped 2 bases, with 13 bases sitting between them. CDR3 nucleotides: TGTGCCAGCAGTTTAGTGCTAGCGACCGCCTACAATGAGCAGTTCTTC. Protein sequence: CASSLVLATAYNEQFF.

This clone showed up just a few times. J is TRBJ2-7 and V is TRBV27, with D perhaps TRBD1 (6 bases). The V end was cut by 2 bases, the J end by 1 base, with 12 bases between. The germline V gene encodes CDR1 MNHEY and CDR2 SMNVEV (reference sequence). The CDR3 runs to 15 residues. As DNA, the CDR3 is TGTGCCAGCAGTTTAAAGGGGGTCGGTTCCTACGAGCAGTACTTC. Translating gives CASSLKGVGSYEQYF.

V usage is TRBV19 and J usage is TRBJ2-5; D is undetermined. Deletions cut 3 bases from V and 5 bases from J, with 13 bases between. The germline CDR1 and CDR2 sequences are LNHDA and SQIVND (reference sequence). This CDR3 is 14 amino acids long. This chain's CDR3 is CASSIPGRPETQYF. As DNA, the CDR3 is TGTGCCAGTAGTATCCCCGGCAGGCCTGAGACCCAGTACTTC.

This clone was detected only a few times. The CDR3 nucleotides are TGCGCCAGCAGCTTGGTAGGGGCCTTAAATGAAAAACTGTTTTTT. Its translation is CASSLVGALNEKLFF. V is TRBV5-1 and J is TRBJ1-4, with D maybe TRBD1 (5 bases). The CDR3 extends over 15 amino acids. Trimming took 0 bases from V and 5 from J, leaving 11 bases between them. In germline, CDR1 is SGHRS, CDR2 YFSETQ.

The V and J genes are TRBV25-1 and TRBJ1-5, with 9 bases lining up with TRBD1. V was clipped by 7 bases and J by 5 bases; unmatched bases: 15. The CDR3 loop spans 17 amino acids. CDR1 MGHDK and CDR2 SYGVNS come from the germline V gene. The CDR3 coding sequence is TGTGCCAGCACAACCATCTCCGGGACAGGGACAGATCAGCCCCAGCATTTT. Translating gives CASTTISGTGTDQPQHF.

The rearrangement links TRBV2 to TRBJ2-1; D is undetermined. The CDR3 contains 14 residues. Trimming removed 5 bases from V and 5 bases from J, with 13 bases in between. Germline V lookup: CDR1 SNHLY, CDR2 FYNNEI. This CDR3 is CASSPMPGNNEQFF. CDR3 nucleotides: TGTGCCAGCAGTCCTATGCCAGGTAACAATGAGCAGTTCTTC.